This T cell receptor beta chain was identified during a study of OX40 agonist ivuxolimab in advanced cancers. Broader study findings: CD4+ and CD8+ T cells in blood underwent clonal expansion by week 6 at 0.1 to 3.0 mg/kg. The work left the antigen specificity of expanded peripheral T cells undetermined. The mean number of expanded clones was higher in CD8+ T cells than in CD4+.

The CDR3 is 16 residues long. Germline assignment: CDR1 SNHLY and CDR2 FYNNEI. Trimming removed 6 bases at V and 0 bases at J, with 15 bases between. As concerns this clone: Antigen: not known.

The method was immunoSEQ multiplex PCR; TCRdb's version includes in-frame clones alone and lacks a portion of them. The sample lists some 80,000 clones; over 85% were seen once. The sequence was obtained from an adult with an advanced solid tumor such as melanoma, head and neck, liver or kidney cancer. The material sequenced was CD4+ or CD8+ T cells sorted from blood, taken in a trial of the OX40 agonist ivuxolimab. The chain is built from TRBV2 and TRBJ1-3; D is unclear. DNA for the CDR3: TGTGCCAGCAGAACCGGGAGCGAACACTCTGGAAACACCATATATTTT. It codes for CASRTGSEHSGNTIYF.